The rows below give T cell receptor beta chains drawn from one sample of a study of blood T cell repertoires in COVID-19. Profiled with immunoSEQ multiplex PCR; TCRdb holds only in-frame clones, not every one. The table includes about 170,000 clones, approximately 80% detected once. The sample was peripheral blood. These receptors came from a woman of 80 years or more with acute or convalescent COVID-19. Both conserved end residues are part of each CDR3. D genes are given only for firm matches. Some rows mark clone size as missing; the rest say once, few, many or name a class of expanded clone.

v_gene,d_gene,j_gene,abundance,CDR3nt,CDR3aa
TRBV19,-,TRBJ1-5,once,TGTGCCAGTAGTACCGACAGGCTCAATCAGCCCCAGCATTTT,CASSTDRLNQPQHF
TRBV11-2,-,TRBJ2-1,-,TGTGCCAGCAGCCATGCCGGTTCCTACAATGAGCAGTTCTTC,CASSHAGSYNEQFF
TRBV4-1,-,TRBJ1-1,-,TGCGCCAGCAGCCAAGGACCCTGGAGGAACACTGAAGCTTTCTTT,CASSQGPWRNTEAFF
TRBV7-2,TRBD1,TRBJ1-2,once,TGTGCCAGCAGGTCCCGCCGGGACAGCAACTATGGCTACACCTTC,CASRSRRDSNYGYTF
TRBV5-8,-,TRBJ1-6,few,TGTGCCAGCAGCCGAGCCGGGGGTAATAATTCACCCCTCCACTTT,CASSRAGGNNSPLHF
TRBV7-2,-,TRBJ2-3,-,TGTGCCAGCAGCCCCAGGTGGGGCCAGGGTGGGACAGATACGCAGTATTTT,CASSPRWGQGGTDTQYF
TRBV5-4,-,TRBJ2-1,-,TGTGCCAGCAGCTTGGGGGGCGGGACGAGCTCCTACAATGAGCAGTTCTTC,CASSLGGGTSSYNEQFF
TRBV7-2,-,TRBJ1-2,-,TGTGCCAGCAGCCCATCAAGAAGGACAGACACCTATGGCTACACCTTC,CASSPSRRTDTYGYTF
TRBV7-2,TRBD2,TRBJ2-7,-,TGTGCCAGCAGCTTAGAGGGCGGGAGTAGATACGAGCAGTACTTC,CASSLEGGSRYEQYF
TRBV4-1,-,TRBJ1-5,-,TGCGCCAGCAGCCATCCCGGACTGATCAATCAGCCCCAGCATTTT,CASSHPGLINQPQHF
TRBV5-5,-,TRBJ1-4,-,TGTGCCAGCAGCTATGGACAGATTAATGAAAAACTGTTTTTT,CASSYGQINEKLFF
TRBV10-1,-,TRBJ1-4,-,TGCGCCAGCAGTGAGTCTCCGTCTGAAAAACTGTTTTTT,CASSESPSEKLFF
TRBV5-1,TRBD2,TRBJ2-2,-,TGCGCCAGCAGCTCTAGCGGGAGGGAGTTCACCGGGGAGCTGTTTTTT,CASSSSGREFTGELFF
TRBV5-1,-,TRBJ2-5,-,TGCGCCAGCAGCGGGGGAGCGGGTCAAGAGACCCAGTACTTC,CASSGGAGQETQYF
TRBV7-9,-,TRBJ1-1,once,TGTGCCAGCAGTTGGACCGGGACAAAAACTGAAGCTTTCTTT,CASSWTGTKTEAFF
TRBV11-3,TRBD1,TRBJ2-3,-,TGTGCCAGCAGCCGGGGGACAGGGAAAGACACAGATACGCAGTATTTT,CASSRGTGKDTDTQYF
TRBV10-2,TRBD2,TRBJ2-1,few,TGCGCCAGCAGTGGGTCGGGGACTAGCGGTTACTCCTACAATGAGCAGTTCTTC,CASSGSGTSGYSYNEQFF
TRBV2,-,TRBJ2-1,-,TGTGCCAGCAGTTCCACCCAGACATACAATGAGCAGTTCTTC,CASSSTQTYNEQFF
TRBV5-4,TRBD2,TRBJ2-1,-,TGTGCCAGCAGCTTGGCTAGCGGGAAGTCCTACAATGAGCAGTTCTTC,CASSLASGKSYNEQFF
TRBV18,-,TRBJ1-1,few,TGTGCCAGCTCAGTAAGCCAGGGGAAGAGAGCTGAAGCTTTCTTT,CASSVSQGKRAEAFF
TRBV9,-,TRBJ2-1,-,TGTGCCAGCAGCCCAGAGGTCACTTCCTACAATGAGCAGTTCTTC,CASSPEVTSYNEQFF
TRBV6-5,TRBD1,TRBJ1-5,-,TGTGCCAGCAGTCCCTGGGGACAGTCGGGGCAGCCCCAGCATTTT,CASSPWGQSGQPQHF
TRBV10-2,TRBD2,TRBJ2-1,-,TGCGCCAGCAGTGACCCTCTAGCGGGACTCCATTACAATGAGCAGTTCTTC,CASSDPLAGLHYNEQFF
TRBV4-1,-,TRBJ1-2,-,TGCGCCAGCAGCCAAGATGCGTATGGCTACACCTTC,CASSQDAYGYTF
TRBV2,-,TRBJ1-3,-,TGTGCCAGCAGTGGTGGGCGTACCTCTGGAAACACCATATATTTT,CASSGGRTSGNTIYF
TRBV2,-,TRBJ2-7,-,TGTGCCAGCAGTGTGGCAGCCTACGAGCAGTACTTC,CASSVAAYEQYF
TRBV18,-,TRBJ1-1,-,TGTGCCAGCTCTACCCTCGGGGGGAACACTGAAGCTTTCTTT,CASSTLGGNTEAFF
TRBV5-1,TRBD2,TRBJ2-7,few,TGCGCCAGCAGCCCGGGCGGGGGGCCCGTCTACGAGCAGTACTTC,CASSPGGGPVYEQYF
TRBV23-1,TRBD1,TRBJ1-1,-,TGCGCCAGCAGTCAAGTAACCGACAGGGGCCACGACACTGAAGCTTTCTTT,CASSQVTDRGHDTEAFF
TRBV7-9,TRBD1,TRBJ2-1,-,TGTGCCAGCAGCTATAAGCCCGGGGACAGCTCCTACAATGAGCAGTTCTTC,CASSYKPGDSSYNEQFF
TRBV5-4,TRBD2,TRBJ2-1,-,TGTGCCAGCAGCTCCTCCCTAGCGGGGGCCTACAATGAGCAGTTCTTC,CASSSSLAGAYNEQFF
TRBV11-2,-,TRBJ2-5,-,TGTGCCAGCAGCCGTTCTGAGACCCAGTACTTC,CASSRSETQYF
TRBV5-1,-,TRBJ2-3,-,TGCGCCAGCAGCGGTTTAGCGGTGGGCACAGATACGCAGTATTTT,CASSGLAVGTDTQYF
TRBV12-3/TRBV12-4,-,TRBJ1-2,few,TGTGCCAGCAGTCAGGACAGCTACTATGGCTACACCTTC,CASSQDSYYGYTF
TRBV10-3,TRBD2,TRBJ2-7,-,TGTGCCATCAGTACCACTAGCGGGAGGGTGAAGCAGTACTTC,CAISTTSGRVKQYF
TRBV4-2,TRBD1,TRBJ1-2,-,TGTGCCAGCAGCCAAGGGACCGGGACAGGGGTACGTTATGGCTACACCTTC,CASSQGTGTGVRYGYTF